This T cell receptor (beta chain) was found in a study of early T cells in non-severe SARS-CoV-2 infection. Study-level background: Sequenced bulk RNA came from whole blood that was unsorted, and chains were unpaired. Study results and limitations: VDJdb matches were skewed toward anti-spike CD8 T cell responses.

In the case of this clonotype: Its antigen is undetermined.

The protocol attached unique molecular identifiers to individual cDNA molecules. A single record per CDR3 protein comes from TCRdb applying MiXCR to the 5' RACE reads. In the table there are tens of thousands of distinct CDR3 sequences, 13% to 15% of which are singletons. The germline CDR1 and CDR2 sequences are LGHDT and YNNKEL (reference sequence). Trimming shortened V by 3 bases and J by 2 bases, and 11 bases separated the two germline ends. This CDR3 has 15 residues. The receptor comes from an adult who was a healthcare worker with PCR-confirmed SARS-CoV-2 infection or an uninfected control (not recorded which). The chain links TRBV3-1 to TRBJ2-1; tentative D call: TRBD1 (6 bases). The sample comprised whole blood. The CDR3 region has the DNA TGTGCCAGCAGCCACTGGGGGCGAGCCTACAATGAGCAGTTCTTC. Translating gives CASSHWGRAYNEQFF.